This T cell receptor beta chain was identified in a study of cytomegalovirus exposure and HLA in healthy donors. General study points: Per a prior analysis, the majority of TCR beta V segments were productive roughly 87% or roughly 30% of the time. Generally TCR sequences proved uncommon, though certain public TCRs appeared in numerous donors.

The CDR3 is made up of 14 amino acids. Per germline, CDR1 SEHNR and CDR2 FQNEAQ (reference sequence). Trimming left V 3 bases short and J 9 bases short, with 15 bases between. This PCR relied on a set of 60 Vbeta primers and 13 Jbeta primers. Profiled with immunoSEQ multiplex PCR; TCRdb holds only in-frame clones, not every one. The sample lists 150,000 to 200,000 clones; approximately 78% were seen once. Worth noting for this clone: No antigen is known for it.

The TCR was taken from a young woman in good health and CMV-seronegative. The sample taken for sequencing was PBMCs. V gene TRBV7-9 combines with J gene TRBJ1-5; D remains ambiguous. The DNA of the CDR3 is TGTGCCAGCAGCTTGGACGCCTCCCGGGGGCCCCAGCATTTT. Residues: CASSLDASRGPQHF.